This T cell receptor beta chain was documented in a study of vaccination and CD4 T cells after COVID-19. The overall study: Control cultures were supplied with a CEFX pool, an HIV-1 Nef pool, or no peptide at all.

At the Johns Hopkins FTIC core, DNA taken from cultured CD4+ T cells was sequenced by way of the Oncomine TCR Beta short-read assay. From the PCR reads, TCRdb called clonotypes with MiXCR, one entry per CDR3 protein. The table lists roughly 28,000 distinct CDR3 sequences, roughly 57% of them singletons. About this clonotype itself: What it binds is not known.

This CDR3 contains 15 residues. Germline CDR1 is MNHNS and CDR2 is SASEGT. The germline V and J ends were trimmed by 3 bases and 1 base, with 11 bases remaining between them. As for treatment: roughly nine-day PBMC culture with coronavirus spike peptide pools or control peptides (ViraFEST assay). ViraFEST relied on peptide pools to expand antigen-specific T cells; the TCRs were sequenced afterward. This receptor was taken from a human donor who received a COVID-19 vaccine. The sample in question was CD4+ T cells from blood, cultured in vitro, obtained after SARS-CoV-2 vaccination. This sequence joins TRBV6-1 and TRBJ2-3; D is undetermined. The CDR3 region has the DNA TGTGCCAGCAGTGATTTGGGCAGCCGCACAGATACGCAGTATTTT. Residues: CASSDLGSRTDTQYF.